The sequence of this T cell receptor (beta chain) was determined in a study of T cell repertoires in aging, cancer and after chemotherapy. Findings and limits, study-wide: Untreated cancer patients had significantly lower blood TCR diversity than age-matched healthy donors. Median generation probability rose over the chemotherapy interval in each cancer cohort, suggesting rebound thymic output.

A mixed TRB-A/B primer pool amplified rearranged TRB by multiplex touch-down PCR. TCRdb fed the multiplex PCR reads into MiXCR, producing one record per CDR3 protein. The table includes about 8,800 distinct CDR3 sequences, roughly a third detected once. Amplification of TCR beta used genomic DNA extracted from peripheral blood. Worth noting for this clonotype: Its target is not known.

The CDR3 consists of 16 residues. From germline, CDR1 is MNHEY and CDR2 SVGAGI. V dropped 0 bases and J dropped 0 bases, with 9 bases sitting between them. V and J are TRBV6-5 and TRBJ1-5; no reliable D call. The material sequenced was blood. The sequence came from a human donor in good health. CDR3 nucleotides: TGTGCCAGCAGTTACTCCCGAAGTCGTAGCAATCAGCCCCAGCATTTT. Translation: CASSYSRSRSNQPQHF.